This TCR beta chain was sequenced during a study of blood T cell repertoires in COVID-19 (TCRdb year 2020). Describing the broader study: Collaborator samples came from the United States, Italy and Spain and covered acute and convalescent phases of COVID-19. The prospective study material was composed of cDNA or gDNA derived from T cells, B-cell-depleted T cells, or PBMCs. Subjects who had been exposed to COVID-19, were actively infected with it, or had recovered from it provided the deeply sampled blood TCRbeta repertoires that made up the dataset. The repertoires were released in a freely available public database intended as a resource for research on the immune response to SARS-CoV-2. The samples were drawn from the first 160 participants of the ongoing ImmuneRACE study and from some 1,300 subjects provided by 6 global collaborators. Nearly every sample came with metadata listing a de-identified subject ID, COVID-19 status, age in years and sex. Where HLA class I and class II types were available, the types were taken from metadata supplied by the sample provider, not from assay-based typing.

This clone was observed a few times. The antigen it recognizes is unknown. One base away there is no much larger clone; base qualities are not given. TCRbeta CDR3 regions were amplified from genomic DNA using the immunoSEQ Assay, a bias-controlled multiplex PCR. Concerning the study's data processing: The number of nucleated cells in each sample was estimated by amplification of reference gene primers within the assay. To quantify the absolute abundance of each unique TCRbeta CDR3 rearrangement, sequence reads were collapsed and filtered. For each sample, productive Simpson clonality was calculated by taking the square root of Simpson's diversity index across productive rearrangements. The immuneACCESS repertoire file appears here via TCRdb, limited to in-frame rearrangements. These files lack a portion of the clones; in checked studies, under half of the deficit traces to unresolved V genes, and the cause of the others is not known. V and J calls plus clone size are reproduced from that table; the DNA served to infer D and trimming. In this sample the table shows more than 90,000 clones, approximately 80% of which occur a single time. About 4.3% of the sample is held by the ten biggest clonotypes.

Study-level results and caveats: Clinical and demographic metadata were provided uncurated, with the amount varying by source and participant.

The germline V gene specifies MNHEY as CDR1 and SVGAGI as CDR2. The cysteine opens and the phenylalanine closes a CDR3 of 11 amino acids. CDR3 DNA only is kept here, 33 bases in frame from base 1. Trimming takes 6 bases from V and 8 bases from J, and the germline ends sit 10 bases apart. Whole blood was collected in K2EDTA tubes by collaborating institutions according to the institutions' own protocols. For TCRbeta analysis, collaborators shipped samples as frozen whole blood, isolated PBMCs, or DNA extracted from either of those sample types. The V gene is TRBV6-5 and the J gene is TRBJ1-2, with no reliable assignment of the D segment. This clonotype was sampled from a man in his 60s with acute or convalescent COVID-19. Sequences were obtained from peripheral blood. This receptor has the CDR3 CASSPEWGYTF. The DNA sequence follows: TGTGCCAGCAGCCCGGAGTGGGGCTACACCTTC.